Below, 2 T cell receptor beta chains from the same sample are listed, as sequenced in a study of T cells in women clearing cervical HPV infection (dated by TCRdb to 2017 to 2018). Libraries were built with the immunoSEQ multiplex PCR assay. TCRdb stores this immuneACCESS table with in-frame sequences only. Part of the clones is absent; in the studies checked, under half of the shortfall reflects unresolved V genes, and no reason is known for the rest. The sample's records list some 50,000 clones. Together, the top ten hold approximately 0.98% of the sample. The source material was blood buffy coat. The receptors originated from a woman between 18 and 70 years old with a cervical HPV16 infection that either progressed to CIN3+ or cleared (not recorded which).

Points on this clone: The read halts 3 residues ahead of the CDR3 end, with the missing end drawn from the germline J gene. The chain employs TRBV7-2 and TRBJ1-4; D gene unclear. This CDR3 is 13 amino acids long. Germline lookup yields CDR1 SGHTA and CDR2 FQGNSA. This CDR3 reads CASSSLYNSPLFF. The covered CDR3 bases are TGTGCCAGCAGCTCACTATATAATTCACCA.

Remarks on this clone: The observed sequence ends 3 residues before the CDR3 terminus, with the missing tail filled in from the germline J gene. The rearrangement joins TRBV5-1 to TRBJ2-2, with 7 bases fitting TRBD2. V was clipped by 0 bases and J by 7 bases; unmatched bases: 18. The CDR3 spans 19 residues. Germline V gives CDR1 SGHRS, CDR2 YFSETQ. The CDR3 bases that were read are TGCGCCAGCAGCTTGGTGGTTATAACGGGACTAACGAATGGCGGGGAG. It is translated as CASSLVVITGLTNGGE. The entire CDR3 sequence reads CASSLVVITGLTNGGELFF.